This record covers a single TCR beta chain. Its specificity is not known. The data were obtained in a study of human T cells and chemical hapten exposure. Deletions cut 0 bases from V and 7 bases from J, with 15 bases between. This CDR3 is 14 amino acids long. CDR1 DFQATT and CDR2 SNEGSKA come from the germline V gene (reference sequence). Individual cDNA molecules each carried unique molecular identifiers attached by the library. TCRdb independently ran MiXCR on the RACE reads; one entry per CDR3 protein. The sample lists 210,000 or so distinct CDR3 sequences, more than 20% occurring once. General observations from the study: Counts of TCRs expanded at PT1 correlated positively with patch test score.

Time point defined: patch test 3, about 24 weeks after DPC sensitization. Treatment described: therapeutic diphenylcyclopropenone sensitization with weekly scalp DPC. This sequence was found in a woman between 40 and 50 years old with alopecia areata. Some clones in this sample may be carry-over from other donors' samples. The source material was whole blood, sampled in connection with sensitization to the hapten diphenylcyclopropenone (DPC). The chain has TRBV20-1 and TRBJ2-5; TRBD2 is a possible D gene (5 bases). The CDR3 here is CSARDIGVGGTQYF. CDR3 coding DNA: TGCAGTGCTAGAGATATTGGGGTAGGAGGGACCCAGTACTTC.